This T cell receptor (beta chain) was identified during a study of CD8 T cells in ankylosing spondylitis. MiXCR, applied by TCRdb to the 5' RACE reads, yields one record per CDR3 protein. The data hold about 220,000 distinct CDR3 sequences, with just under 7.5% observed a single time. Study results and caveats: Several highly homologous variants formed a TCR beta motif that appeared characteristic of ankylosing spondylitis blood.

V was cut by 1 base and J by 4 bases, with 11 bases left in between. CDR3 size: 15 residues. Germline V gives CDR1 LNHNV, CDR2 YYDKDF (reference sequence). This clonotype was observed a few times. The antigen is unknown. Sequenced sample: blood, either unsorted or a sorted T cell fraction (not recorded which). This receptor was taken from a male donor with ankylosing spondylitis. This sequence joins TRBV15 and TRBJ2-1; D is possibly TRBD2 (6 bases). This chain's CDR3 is CATSRVIAGYNEQFF. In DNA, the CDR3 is TGTGCCACCAGCAGAGTCATTGCGGGGTACAATGAGCAGTTCTTC.